These T cell receptor beta chains were read from a single sample in a study of T cell responses to AZD1222 COVID-19 vaccine. Only in-frame clones appear in the TCRdb table, and some are missing; sequencing was by immunoSEQ multiplex PCR. The sample contains approximately 180,000 clones, about nine tenths of which appear only once. The material was peripheral blood, obtained on day 0 of AZD1222 vaccination. These receptors were taken from an adult in good health. Each CDR3 is given without its conserved first and last residue.

j_call,v_call,cdr3_aa
TRBJ2-5,TRBV6-5,ASSRQNQETQY
TRBJ2-5,TRBV24-1,ATSEGSGETQY
TRBJ1-2,TRBV29-1,SATSRDYGYT
TRBJ2-5,TRBV3-1/TRBV3-2,ASSQAGGWVETQY
TRBJ2-7,TRBV7-2,ASRTRTGSYEQY
TRBJ1-2,TRBV28,ASSPGQVLAYGYT
TRBJ2-4,TRBV3-1/TRBV3-2,ASSLSGGKNIQY
TRBJ2-2,TRBV3-1/TRBV3-2,ASSQDRGTGTGELF
TRBJ2-3,TRBV5-1,ASKFGDRETDTQY
TRBJ2-2,TRBV9,ASSGVSGNTGELF
TRBJ2-6,TRBV7-6,ASSSAGGVGPGANVLT
TRBJ1-2,TRBV19,ASRLRGNYGYT
TRBJ2-1,TRBV5-4,ASSLGGLYNEQF
TRBJ2-3,TRBV7-9,ASSLSWRGTSGTGDTQY
TRBJ2-7,TRBV5-1,ASRGSGQGVDEQY
TRBJ2-7,TRBV27,ASSLFREGPYEQY
TRBJ2-3,TRBV15,ATNRQAGDTQY
TRBJ1-5,TRBV27,ASSLSSEDQPQH
TRBJ2-5,TRBV27,ASRLSLGGETQY
TRBJ1-2,TRBV5-6,ASSSGTVYGYT
TRBJ1-3,TRBV6-1,ASSDPGGPSGGNTIY
TRBJ1-4,TRBV28,ASSSDRDSRGKLF
TRBJ2-3,TRBV5-8,ASSLLSVADTQY
TRBJ2-5,TRBV30,AWSPLGETQY
TRBJ1-2,TRBV30,AWVLWTGTSYGYT
TRBJ2-4,TRBV4-2,ASSQEQGAYIQY
TRBJ2-1,TRBV7-6,ASSLRATGQGYNEQF
TRBJ2-7,TRBV7-2,ASSLYYRATGGYEQY
TRBJ1-2,TRBV7-2,ASSWTGQHLEGYT
TRBJ1-4,TRBV4-1,ASSQDHLEKLF
TRBJ2-2,TRBV7-6,ASSLVLAVTGELF
TRBJ1-5,TRBV3-1/TRBV3-2,ASSRSGDGQPQH
TRBJ1-3,TRBV12-3/TRBV12-4,ASSLREYDTIY
TRBJ1-5,TRBV6-2/TRBV6-3,ASSLTGKSNQPQH
TRBJ2-1,TRBV5-6,ASSSKVTRNNEQF
TRBJ1-2,TRBV1,TSSQSRGSCYGYT
TRBJ2-2,TRBV2,ASSETANTGELF
TRBJ1-3,TRBV11-1,ASSLPLQGAGNTIY
TRBJ1-2,TRBV28,ASRDNYGYT
TRBJ1-2,TRBV28,ASSQQGALSYGYT
TRBJ1-6,TRBV2,ASMGQGYNSPLH
TRBJ2-2,TRBV19,ASSSGTRGTGELF
TRBJ1-2,TRBV7-9,ASSPRQGYYGYT
TRBJ2-1,TRBV6-1,ASSESIAGGLREQF
TRBJ2-7,TRBV7-9,ASRPGPPYEQY
TRBJ1-1,TRBV7-9,ASSLQGPRGNTEAF
TRBJ1-1,TRBV6-4,ASRETTTNTEAF
TRBJ2-1,TRBV6-5,ASMLPSGRNEQF
TRBJ2-3,TRBV6-2/TRBV6-3,ASSYFRTSGTDTQY
TRBJ2-7,TRBV2,ASSRVHEQY
TRBJ2-7,TRBV21-1,ASSHGRHSYEQY
TRBJ1-6,TRBV19,ASNKAEINNSPLH
TRBJ1-2,TRBV28,AGTRAGTGIFYGYT